The rows below give T cell receptor beta chains drawn from one sample of a study of cytomegalovirus exposure and HLA in healthy donors. Sequenced by immunoSEQ multiplex PCR; TCRdb stores in-frame clones only, minus some. Of about 210,000 clones in the sample, roughly 78% are singletons; the top ten hold approximately 0.47%. The sample was PBMCs. The receptors stem from a boy younger than 18 in good health and CMV-seronegative. CDR3s include the opening cysteine and the closing phenylalanine or tryptophan. The order of the fields is D gene, J gene, clone size, V gene, CDR3 protein, CDR3 DNA. A D gene is named only where the DNA matches it firmly. Clone size is stated in some rows and not others, as once, few, many or a class when expanded.

>.|TRBJ2-3|.|TRBV29-1
CSALSWTVSTDTQYF
TGCAGCGCCCTTTCCTGGACAGTAAGCACAGATACGCAGTATTTT
>.|TRBJ2-7|few|TRBV5-1
CASRGLTRGEQYF
TGCGCCAGTAGAGGACTTACCCGGGGCGAGCAGTACTTC
>TRBD1|TRBJ1-1|.|TRBV5-8
CASSLQGGTGLNTEAFF
TGTGCCAGCAGCTTGCAGGGGGGAACAGGGTTGAACACTGAAGCTTTCTTT
>TRBD1|TRBJ1-2|.|TRBV5-1
CASSLATQGGDGYTF
TGCGCCAGCAGCTTGGCGACCCAGGGGGGTGATGGCTACACCTTC
>TRBD2|TRBJ2-7|.|TRBV19
CASQSRPSGRYEQYF
TGTGCCAGCCAGTCTCGACCGAGCGGGAGGTACGAGCAGTACTTC
>TRBD1|TRBJ2-5|.|TRBV4-1
CASSQDSRGLEETQYF
TGCGCCAGCAGCCAAGATAGCAGGGGGCTGGAGGAGACCCAGTACTTC
>.|TRBJ1-1|few|TRBV2
CASRGDTDTEAFF
TGTGCCAGCCGCGGGGATACTGACACTGAAGCTTTCTTT
>.|TRBJ1-6|.|TRBV10-3
CAISELGGGSYNSPLHF
TGTGCCATCAGTGAATTGGGGGGGGGTTCCTATAATTCACCCCTCCACTTT
>.|TRBJ1-6|.|TRBV9
CASSARTDNNSPLHF
TGTGCCAGCAGCGCTAGGACAGATAATAATTCACCCCTCCACTTT
>.|TRBJ1-1|.|TRBV5-4
CASSLDQGTEAFF
TGTGCCAGCAGCTTAGACCAGGGCACTGAAGCTTTCTTT
>.|TRBJ1-1|few|TRBV29-1
CSVLTTTGNTEAFF
TGCAGCGTTCTAACCACTACCGGGAACACTGAAGCTTTCTTT
>.|TRBJ2-1|.|TRBV6-5
CASSYPRGNEQFF
TGTGCCAGCAGTTACCCACGAGGCAATGAGCAGTTCTTC
>TRBD1|TRBJ1-2|few|TRBV19
CASSMTGRIYGYTF
TGTGCCAGTAGTATGACAGGGAGGATCTATGGCTACACCTTC
>TRBD2|TRBJ2-7|.|TRBV27
CASSLGWRRAGGVSEQYF
TGTGCCAGCAGTTTAGGGTGGCGGAGGGCGGGAGGTGTTTCCGAGCAGTACTTC
>TRBD1|TRBJ2-3|.|TRBV27
CASSWGPGDRADTQYF
TGTGCCAGCAGTTGGGGCCCTGGGGACAGGGCAGATACGCAGTATTTT
>.|TRBJ1-2|.|TRBV10-3
CATLGQQTANYGYTF
TGTGCCACCCTAGGCCAACAGACAGCTAACTATGGCTACACCTTC
>.|TRBJ2-5|.|TRBV7-9
CASSNPWTAPQETQYF
TGTGCCAGCAGCAACCCGTGGACAGCGCCCCAAGAGACCCAGTACTTC
>TRBD2|TRBJ2-5|.|TRBV7-2
CASSLGGAGGRPDF
TGTGCCAGCAGCTTAGGGGGCGCGGGAGGCCGTCCGGACTTC
>TRBD1|TRBJ1-1|.|TRBV11-2
CASSLGGTGAFF
TGTGCCAGCAGCTTAGGAGGGACAGGAGCTTTCTTT
>.|TRBJ2-2|few|TRBV2
CASTLTSGLAGELFF
TGTGCCAGCACCCTCACCAGCGGGTTAGCCGGGGAGCTGTTTTTT
>.|TRBJ2-3|.|TRBV6-5
CASSPEGDTQYF
TGTGCCAGCAGCCCCGAGGGAGATACGCAGTATTTT
>TRBD2|TRBJ2-1|.|TRBV7-8
CASSLAMGEGSYNEQFF
TGTGCCAGCAGCTTAGCCATGGGGGAGGGGTCCTACAATGAGCAGTTCTTC
>.|TRBJ1-2|.|TRBV5-4
CASSLVSGDGYTF
TGTGCCAGCAGCTTGGTGTCAGGGGATGGCTACACCTTC
>.|TRBJ1-2|.|TRBV6-5
CASSETVYYGYTF
TGTGCCAGCAGTGAGACAGTCTACTATGGCTACACCTTC
>.|TRBJ1-5|.|TRBV7-9
CASSSDSFQPQHF
TGTGCCAGCAGCTCAGACAGTTTCCAGCCCCAGCATTTT
>TRBD1|TRBJ1-2|.|TRBV6-1
CASSSTGGYYGYTF
TGTGCCAGCAGTTCGACAGGGGGGTACTATGGCTACACCTTC
>TRBD2|TRBJ2-1|.|TRBV7-2
CASSPVTGGPSGSYNEQFF
TGTGCCAGCAGCCCTGTTACGGGAGGGCCTTCGGGCTCCTACAATGAGCAGTTCTTC
>.|TRBJ2-1|.|TRBV27
CASSWGRNEQFF
TGTGCCAGCTCATGGGGGCGCAATGAGCAGTTCTTC
>TRBD1|TRBJ1-1|.|TRBV5-1
CASSLGGTVMNTEAFF
TGCGCCAGCAGCCTGGGGGGGACAGTTATGAACACTGAAGCTTTCTTT
>.|TRBJ2-2|few|TRBV4-2
CASSQVIAGGGTGELFF
TGTGCCAGCAGCCAAGTCATAGCTGGGGGAGGTACCGGGGAGCTGTTTTTT
>TRBD1|TRBJ2-7|few|TRBV5-8
CASSYIGAGGENEQYF
TGTGCCAGCAGCTACATTGGAGCAGGGGGCGAAAACGAGCAGTACTTC
>.|TRBJ2-7|.|TRBV27
CASNPRGGTEYYEQYF
TGTGCCAGCAATCCCAGAGGGGGGACAGAATACTACGAGCAGTACTTC
>.|TRBJ2-4|.|TRBV11-2
CASSATEQRAAKNIQYF
TGTGCCAGCAGCGCCACTGAACAGAGGGCAGCCAAAAACATTCAGTACTTC
>TRBD1|TRBJ2-1|.|TRBV11-2
CASSPTGTGESLSRNEQFF
TGTGCCAGCAGCCCGACCGGGACAGGGGAGTCCCTAAGTCGCAATGAGCAGTTCTTC
>.|TRBJ1-1|.|TRBV7-9
CASSFGRVEAFF
TGTGCCAGCAGCTTCGGGAGGGTGGAAGCTTTCTTT
>TRBD2|TRBJ2-2|few|TRBV10-3
CAISPGLAGGLGELFF
TGTGCCATCAGTCCCGGACTAGCGGGAGGTCTCGGGGAGCTGTTTTTT
>TRBD1|TRBJ2-3|.|TRBV5-1
CASSLLGQGRGDTQYF
TGCGCCAGCAGCCTGCTGGGACAGGGGAGGGGAGATACGCAGTATTTT
>TRBD2|TRBJ2-7|.|TRBV14
CASSQFLRVLPGGYEQYF
TGTGCCAGCAGCCAGTTCCTGCGGGTTCTGCCGGGAGGGTACGAGCAGTACTTC
>TRBD2|TRBJ2-7|.|TRBV5-4
CASSPRLAGHYEQYF
TGTGCCAGCAGCCCCCGACTAGCGGGGCACTACGAGCAGTACTTC
>TRBD1|TRBJ1-4|.|TRBV6-5
CASSYSRGVANEKLFF
TGTGCCAGCAGTTACAGCAGGGGGGTGGCTAATGAAAAACTGTTTTTT
>.|TRBJ1-2|few|TRBV19
CASRIAGNYGYTF
TGTGCCAGTAGAATCGCGGGAAACTATGGCTACACCTTC
>TRBD1|TRBJ2-3|.|TRBV5-6
CASSLGDRGYTQYF
TGTGCCAGCAGCTTGGGCGACAGGGGATATACGCAGTATTTT
>TRBD2|TRBJ2-5|.|TRBV2
CASSLLAGGGGTQYF
TGTGCCAGCAGTCTACTAGCGGGAGGGGGGGGGACCCAGTACTTC
>TRBD2|TRBJ2-3|.|TRBV6-5
CASSLTSGGANTQYF
TGTGCCAGCAGTTTAACTAGCGGGGGGGCAAATACGCAGTATTTT
>.|TRBJ1-1|.|TRBV7-2
CASSLAAGETEAFF
TGTGCCAGCAGCTTAGCGGCAGGGGAAACTGAAGCTTTCTTT
>.|TRBJ1-4|.|TRBV30
CAWGTGNEKLFF
TGTGCCTGGGGAACAGGGAACGAAAAACTGTTTTTT
>.|TRBJ2-7|.|TRBV20-1
CSALTGYEQYF
TGCAGTGCCCTAACTGGCTACGAGCAGTACTTC
>TRBD1|TRBJ1-2|.|TRBV6-6
CASSRQGAGGGYTF
TGTGCCAGCAGTCGACAGGGGGCCGGGGGGGGCTACACCTTC
>.|TRBJ1-1|.|TRBV5-1
CASSPDRTTEAFF
TGCGCCAGCAGTCCCGACAGAACCACTGAAGCTTTCTTT
>TRBD2|TRBJ2-5|few|TRBV6-1
CASRGLAESETQYF
TGTGCCAGCAGGGGACTAGCGGAGTCGGAGACCCAGTACTTC